This is a list of T cell receptor beta chains from one sample in a study of radiation and T cells in renal cell carcinoma. Assay: immunoSEQ multiplex PCR; the TCRdb copy retains only in-frame clones and omits some. The sample contains 95,000 to 150,000 clones, around 84% of which appear only once. Sequences were derived from blood, sampled from a patient whose treatment included radiotherapy and nephrectomy. These receptors came from a woman aged 55-69 years with renal cell carcinoma. Each CDR3 is given with its conserved first and last residue. The order of the fields is D gene, V gene, clone size, J gene, CDR3 protein, CDR3 DNA. D genes are given only for firm matches. Clone size is given for some rows only: seen once, a few or many times, or a class if the clone is expanded.

d_gene: TRBD2; v_gene: TRBV10-3; abundance: -; j_gene: TRBJ2-7; CDR3aa: CAIRGTGGGSYEQYF; CDR3nt: TGTGCCATCAGAGGGACGGGGGGAGGCTCCTACGAGCAGTACTTC
d_gene: TRBD2; v_gene: TRBV10-3; abundance: -; j_gene: TRBJ2-6; CDR3aa: CAISAASGGPEGANVLTF; CDR3nt: TGTGCCATCAGTGCGGCTAGCGGGGGACCGGAGGGGGCCAACGTCCTGACTTTC
d_gene: TRBD2; v_gene: TRBV7-2; abundance: -; j_gene: TRBJ2-7; CDR3aa: CASSPLADSYEQYF; CDR3nt: TGTGCCAGCAGCCCACTAGCGGATTCCTACGAGCAGTACTTC
d_gene: TRBD2; v_gene: TRBV18; abundance: -; j_gene: TRBJ2-1; CDR3aa: CASSPGTSERNEQFF; CDR3nt: TGTGCCAGCTCACCCGGGACTAGCGAGAGGAATGAGCAGTTCTTC
d_gene: -; v_gene: TRBV10-3; abundance: -; j_gene: TRBJ2-5; CDR3aa: CAISSSAGETQYF; CDR3nt: TGTGCCATCAGTTCCTCGGCCGGAGAGACCCAGTACTTC
d_gene: -; v_gene: TRBV7-2; abundance: -; j_gene: TRBJ2-4; CDR3aa: CASSSPGNIQYF; CDR3nt: TGTGCCAGCAGCTCCCCGGGAAACATTCAGTACTTC
d_gene: -; v_gene: TRBV28; abundance: -; j_gene: TRBJ2-7; CDR3aa: CASSLTGTHEQYF; CDR3nt: TGTGCCAGCAGTTTAACGGGCACACACGAGCAGTACTTC
d_gene: -; v_gene: TRBV9; abundance: -; j_gene: TRBJ1-2; CDR3aa: CASSVGQGPYGYTF; CDR3nt: TGTGCCAGCAGCGTAGGCCAGGGCCCCTATGGCTACACCTTC
d_gene: TRBD2; v_gene: TRBV10-2; abundance: -; j_gene: TRBJ2-5; CDR3aa: CASSVIRGGGETQYF; CDR3nt: TGCGCCAGCAGTGTAATTCGGGGGGGCGGAGAGACCCAGTACTTC
d_gene: -; v_gene: TRBV6-5; abundance: -; j_gene: TRBJ1-2; CDR3aa: CASSPYTGTGYTF; CDR3nt: TGTGCCAGCAGCCCTTATACAGGGACTGGCTACACCTTC
d_gene: -; v_gene: TRBV28; abundance: -; j_gene: TRBJ1-4; CDR3aa: CASRTANEKLFF; CDR3nt: TGTGCCAGCAGAACAGCTAATGAAAAACTGTTTTTT
d_gene: -; v_gene: TRBV6-5; abundance: -; j_gene: TRBJ1-1; CDR3aa: CAGNRGVRTEAFF; CDR3nt: TGTGCCGGCAACCGGGGGGTTCGCACTGAAGCTTTCTTT
d_gene: TRBD2; v_gene: TRBV6-5; abundance: -; j_gene: TRBJ2-1; CDR3aa: CASSYKGGGRGEQFF; CDR3nt: TGTGCCAGCAGTTACAAGGGAGGCGGGAGAGGTGAGCAGTTCTTC
d_gene: TRBD1; v_gene: TRBV4-1; abundance: few; j_gene: TRBJ1-5; CDR3aa: CASSPGQGASQPQHF; CDR3nt: TGCGCCAGCAGCCCGGGACAGGGGGCAAGTCAGCCCCAGCATTTT
d_gene: TRBD1; v_gene: TRBV5-1; abundance: -; j_gene: TRBJ1-1; CDR3aa: CASSPIQGDTEAFF; CDR3nt: TGCGCCAGCAGCCCGATACAGGGGGACACTGAAGCTTTCTTT
d_gene: -; v_gene: TRBV6-5; abundance: -; j_gene: TRBJ1-1; CDR3aa: CASRPHTGGTEAFF; CDR3nt: TGTGCCAGCAGACCCCACACAGGCGGCACTGAAGCTTTCTTT
d_gene: -; v_gene: TRBV27; abundance: few; j_gene: TRBJ2-2; CDR3aa: CASSFYRDTGELFF; CDR3nt: TGTGCCAGCAGTTTCTACCGAGACACCGGGGAGCTGTTTTTT
d_gene: TRBD1; v_gene: TRBV6-1; abundance: -; j_gene: TRBJ1-5; CDR3aa: CASSENRGKAQPQHF; CDR3nt: TGTGCCAGCAGTGAAAACAGGGGGAAGGCTCAGCCCCAGCATTTT
d_gene: -; v_gene: TRBV5-1; abundance: -; j_gene: TRBJ1-4; CDR3aa: CASSLGTERNEKLFF; CDR3nt: TGCGCCAGCAGCTTGGGGACAGAACGGAATGAAAAACTGTTTTTT